The rows below give T cell receptor beta chains drawn from one sample of a study of cytomegalovirus exposure and HLA in healthy donors. Only in-frame clones appear in the TCRdb table, and some are missing; sequencing was by immunoSEQ multiplex PCR. Here the sample spans approximately 160,000 clones, 68% being singletons. What was sequenced was PBMCs. The receptors were gathered from a woman aged 18-35 years in good health and CMV-seropositive. CDR3s include the opening cysteine and the closing phenylalanine or tryptophan. D genes are given only for firm matches.

V: TRBV18; D: TRBD1; J: NA; CDR3: CASSPFLGTGKNTIYF
V: TRBV4-2; D: TRBD2; J: TRBJ2-2; CDR3: CASHGLAGGPTGELFF
V: TRBV29-1; D: NA; J: TRBJ2-1; CDR3: CSSDASASYNEQFF
V: TRBV6-6; D: NA; J: TRBJ2-7; CDR3: CASSYPKGAYEQYF
V: TRBV10-3; D: TRBD1; J: TRBJ1-4; CDR3: CAISDGTGDEKLFF
V: TRBV11-3; D: NA; J: TRBJ2-2; CDR3: CASSFWSETTTNTGELFF
V: TRBV11-2; D: TRBD1; J: TRBJ1-1; CDR3: CASSSRHRGPDTEAFF
V: TRBV11-2; D: TRBD1; J: TRBJ2-5; CDR3: CASSFGQGDQETQYF
V: TRBV25-1; D: TRBD1; J: TRBJ2-7; CDR3: CASSPDRGQTYEQYF
V: TRBV5-1; D: TRBD1; J: TRBJ2-1; CDR3: CASSRWGTGENNEQFF
V: TRBV10-3; D: NA; J: TRBJ2-5; CDR3: CAITGRFGETQYF
V: TRBV2; D: TRBD1; J: TRBJ1-2; CDR3: CASSERDRVQDYGYTF
V: TRBV15; D: NA; J: TRBJ2-3; CDR3: CATSRAGDTQYF
V: TRBV14; D: NA; J: TRBJ1-6; CDR3: CASSLLGLDSPLHF
V: TRBV6-5; D: NA; J: TRBJ1-1; CDR3: CASSGRVGSTEAFF
V: TRBV6-5; D: TRBD2; J: TRBJ2-5; CDR3: CASRQTSGSWGTQYF
V: TRBV19; D: TRBD1; J: TRBJ1-2; CDR3: CASSTNGQGINYGYTF
V: TRBV5-1; D: TRBD1; J: TRBJ1-4; CDR3: CASSLGQGVEKLFF
V: TRBV4-1; D: TRBD2; J: NA; CDR3: CASSQGTGTSYEQYF
V: TRBV25-1; D: NA; J: TRBJ1-1; CDR3: CASSEYNAGYTEAFF
V: TRBV7-6; D: NA; J: TRBJ2-4; CDR3: CASSLARPGGTAKNIQYF
V: TRBV28; D: TRBD1; J: TRBJ1-1; CDR3: CASSPGQAKRTEAFF
V: TRBV2; D: NA; J: TRBJ1-5; CDR3: CASSDLTQQPQHF
V: TRBV7-2; D: NA; J: TRBJ1-5; CDR3: CASSRSGAGVGNQPQHF
V: TRBV29-1; D: TRBD1; J: TRBJ2-6; CDR3: CATKFRRDRGSPGANVLTF
V: TRBV5-6; D: NA; J: TRBJ2-7; CDR3: CASSSRQSYEQYF
V: TRBV18; D: NA; J: TRBJ2-1; CDR3: CASSTENSYNEQFF
V: TRBV10-3; D: TRBD2; J: TRBJ2-2; CDR3: CAIRTGGSASGELFF
V: TRBV5-1; D: TRBD1; J: TRBJ1-2; CDR3: CASSFARGQYGYTF
V: TRBV7-9; D: NA; J: TRBJ2-1; CDR3: CASSELVDSITYNEQFF
V: TRBV2; D: TRBD2; J: TRBJ2-3; CDR3: CASSELAGLMAASTDTQYF
V: TRBV5-1; D: NA; J: TRBJ2-1; CDR3: CASSWALEEQFF
V: TRBV15; D: NA; J: TRBJ2-7; CDR3: CATSRENRGVHYEQYF
V: TRBV19; D: NA; J: TRBJ2-5; CDR3: CASSIPARETQYF
V: TRBV19; D: TRBD1; J: TRBJ1-2; CDR3: CASSRTGDYGYTF
V: TRBV7-9; D: NA; J: TRBJ2-7; CDR3: CASSLADLSSGQYF
V: TRBV10-3; D: TRBD1; J: TRBJ2-5; CDR3: CAIRMGQADQETQYF
V: TRBV27; D: NA; J: TRBJ1-6; CDR3: CASSITVSYNSPLHF
V: TRBV29-1; D: NA; J: TRBJ2-7; CDR3: CSVELAGSYEQYF
V: TRBV28; D: TRBD1; J: TRBJ1-5; CDR3: CASGLTGGYQPQHF
V: TRBV9; D: NA; J: TRBJ1-1; CDR3: CASTVGRVGTEAFF
V: TRBV4-3; D: TRBD1; J: TRBJ1-4; CDR3: CASSRQGANEKLFF
V: TRBV5-1; D: TRBD1; J: TRBJ2-7; CDR3: CASSPRTGVTYEQYF
V: TRBV7-9; D: NA; J: TRBJ1-4; CDR3: CASGPVATNEKLFF
V: TRBV30; D: NA; J: TRBJ2-2; CDR3: CAWTGANTGELFF
V: TRBV7-2; D: NA; J: TRBJ2-1; CDR3: CASSLSQRRAWEVEQFF
V: TRBV19; D: TRBD2; J: TRBJ2-1; CDR3: CASSIERGSLYNEQFF
V: TRBV10-3; D: NA; J: TRBJ1-1; CDR3: CAISESSLNTEAFF
V: TRBV2; D: TRBD2; J: TRBJ2-2; CDR3: CASLLPGLGENTGELFF
V: TRBV2; D: NA; J: TRBJ1-4; CDR3: CASSARAGGEKLFF
V: TRBV7-8; D: TRBD1; J: TRBJ2-1; CDR3: CASSFGTGAVREQFF
V: TRBV6-1; D: TRBD1; J: TRBJ1-1; CDR3: CASSDQGTGSTEAFF
V: TRBV30; D: TRBD2; J: TRBJ2-5; CDR3: CAWKWAGGNQETQYF
V: TRBV27; D: NA; J: TRBJ1-6; CDR3: CASSRSGPSSPLHF
V: TRBV28; D: NA; J: TRBJ1-4; CDR3: CASSYSGATNEKLFF